The T cell receptor beta chain described here comes from a study of regulatory T cells in long-lasting Graves disease. Looking at the study overall: New Graves' disease cases had less than 3 months of antithyroid drugs.

Building of the TCR beta libraries involved iRepertoire HTBI primers and Arm-PCR of CDR3 regions. Via MiXCR, TCRdb re-called the multiplex PCR reads, giving one row per CDR3 protein. This table has roughly 420,000 distinct CDR3 sequences, roughly 15% appearing once. V was shortened by 3 bases and J by 4 bases, with 23 bases between the two germline ends. In germline, CDR1 is ENHRY, CDR2 SYGVKD. The CDR3 covers 18 residues. Time point: newly diagnosed GD, antithyroid drugs for less than 3 months. Extracted RNA from PBMCs served as the source of the TCR library. For this clonotype: Given a far larger clone just one base away, this is likely a sequencing read error.

This sample also belongs to another study, concerning T cells in Graves' hyperthyroidism and ophthalmopathy. That work adds: In the first-round RT-PCR of the TCR CDR3, the HTBI primer set was used.

The chain joins TRBV10-3 to TRBJ2-3; D might be TRBD1 or TRBD2, each matching 5 bases. The TCR sequence derives from a woman in her thirties with Graves disease. The input for sequencing was peripheral blood mononuclear cells (PBMCs), taken at new diagnosis, from a patient treated with antithyroid drugs. The chain's CDR3 is CAISDWGPARGDADTQYF. CDR3 bases: TGTGCCATCAGTGATTGGGGTCCAGCGCGTGGGGACGCAGATACGCAGTATTTT.